This T cell receptor (beta chain) was profiled in a study of long-term antiretroviral therapy in people with HIV. An immunoSEQ assay, version v3.0, was performed at survey level. Profiled with immunoSEQ multiplex PCR; TCRdb holds only in-frame clones, not every one. The sample yields 35,000 to 55,000 clones, over 90% seen once. One or more pre-ART and two or more post-ART PBMC samples were available from each donor. Participants living with HIV all received treatment in the United States. V gave up 6 bases and J gave up 2 bases; unmatched junction bases: 5. This CDR3 contains 14 residues. The germline V gene has CDR1 MNHEY and CDR2 SVGAGI.

The clonotype was recovered from a woman between 45 and 60 years old with HIV. The chain employs TRBV6-5 and TRBJ2-7, with TRBD1 matching 9 bases. Here the sequenced sample was unsorted PBMCs, taken 3.7 years after starting antiretroviral therapy. CDR3 sequence (DNA): TGTGCCAGCAGATTAGGGACAGGGCCCTACGAGCAGTACTTC. It encodes CASRLGTGPYEQYF.